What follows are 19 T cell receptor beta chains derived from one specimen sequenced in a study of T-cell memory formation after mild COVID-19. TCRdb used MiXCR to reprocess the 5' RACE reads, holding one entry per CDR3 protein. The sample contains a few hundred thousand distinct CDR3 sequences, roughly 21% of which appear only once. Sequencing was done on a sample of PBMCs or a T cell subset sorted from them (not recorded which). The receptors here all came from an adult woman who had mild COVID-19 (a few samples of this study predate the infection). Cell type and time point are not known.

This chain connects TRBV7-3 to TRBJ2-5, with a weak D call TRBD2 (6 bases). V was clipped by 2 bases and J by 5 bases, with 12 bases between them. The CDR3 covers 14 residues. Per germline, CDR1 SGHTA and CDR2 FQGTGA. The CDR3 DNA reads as TGTGCCAGCAGCTTAGGAGGGGACCGGGAGACCCAGTACTTC. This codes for CASSLGGDRETQYF.

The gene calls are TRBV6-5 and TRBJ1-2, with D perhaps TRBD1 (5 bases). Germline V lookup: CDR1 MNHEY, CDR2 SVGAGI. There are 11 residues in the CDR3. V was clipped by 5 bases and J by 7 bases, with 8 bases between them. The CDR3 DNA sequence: TGTGCCAGCAGTGCAGGGTTTGGCTACACCTTC. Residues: CASSAGFGYTF.

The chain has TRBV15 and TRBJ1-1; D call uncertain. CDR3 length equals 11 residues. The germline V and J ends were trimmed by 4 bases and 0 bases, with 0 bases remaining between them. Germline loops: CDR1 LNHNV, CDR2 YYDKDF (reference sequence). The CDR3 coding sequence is TGTGCCACCAGCATGAACACTGAAGCTTTCTTT. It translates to CATSMNTEAFF.

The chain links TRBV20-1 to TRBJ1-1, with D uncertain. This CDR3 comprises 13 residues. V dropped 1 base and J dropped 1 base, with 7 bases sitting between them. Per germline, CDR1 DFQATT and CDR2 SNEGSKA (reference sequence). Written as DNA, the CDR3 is TGCAGTGCTAGAGGTCCCGAGAACACTGAAGCTTTCTTT. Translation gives CSARGPENTEAFF.

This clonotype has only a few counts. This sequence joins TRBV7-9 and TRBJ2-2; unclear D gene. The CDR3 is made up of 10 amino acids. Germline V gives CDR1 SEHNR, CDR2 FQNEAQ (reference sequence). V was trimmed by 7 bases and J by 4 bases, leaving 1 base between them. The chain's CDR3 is CASTTGELFF. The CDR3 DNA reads TGTGCCAGCACCACCGGGGAGCTGTTTTTT.

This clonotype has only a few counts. Here the CDR3 DNA reads TGTGCCATCAATGAACAGGGGGCCTACGAGCAGTACTTC. Translating it yields CAINEQGAYEQYF. The gene calls are TRBV10-3 and TRBJ2-7, with 8 nucleotides matching TRBD1. The CDR3 spans 13 residues. The V gene's germline CDR1 is ENHRY and CDR2 SYGVKD. V dropped 7 bases and J dropped 2; count of bases not matched to a gene: 4.

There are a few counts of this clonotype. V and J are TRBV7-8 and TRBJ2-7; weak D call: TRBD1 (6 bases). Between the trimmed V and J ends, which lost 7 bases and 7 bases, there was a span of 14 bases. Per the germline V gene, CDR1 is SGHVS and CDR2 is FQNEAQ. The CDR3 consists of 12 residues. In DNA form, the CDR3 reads TGTGCCAGCATTGCGACAGGCGTGGAGCAGTACTTC. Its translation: CASIATGVEQYF.

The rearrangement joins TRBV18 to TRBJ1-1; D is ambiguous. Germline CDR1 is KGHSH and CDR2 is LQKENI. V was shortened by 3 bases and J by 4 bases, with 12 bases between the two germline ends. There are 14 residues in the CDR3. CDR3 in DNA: TGTGCCAGCTCACCCCAAGGTCTGGCCACTGAAGCTTTCTTT. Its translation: CASSPQGLATEAFF.

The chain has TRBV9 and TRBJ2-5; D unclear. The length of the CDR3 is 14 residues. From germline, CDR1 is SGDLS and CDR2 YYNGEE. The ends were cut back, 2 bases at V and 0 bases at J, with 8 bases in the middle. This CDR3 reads CASSVSRYQETQYF. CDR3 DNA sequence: TGTGCCAGCAGCGTGTCAAGGTACCAAGAGACCCAGTACTTC.

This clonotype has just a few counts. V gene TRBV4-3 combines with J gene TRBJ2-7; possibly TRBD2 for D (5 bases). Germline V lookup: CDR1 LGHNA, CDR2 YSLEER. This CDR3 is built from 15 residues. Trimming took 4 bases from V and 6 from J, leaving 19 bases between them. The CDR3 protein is CASSPSRGSGFEQYF. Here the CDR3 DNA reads TGCGCCAGCAGCCCGAGCCGTGGTTCGGGATTCGAGCAGTACTTC.

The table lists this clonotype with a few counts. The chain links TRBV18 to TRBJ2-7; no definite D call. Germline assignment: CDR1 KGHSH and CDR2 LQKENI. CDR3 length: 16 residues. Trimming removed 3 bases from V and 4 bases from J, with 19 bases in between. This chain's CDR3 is CASSPMPGVSWYEQYF. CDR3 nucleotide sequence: TGTGCCAGCTCACCGATGCCAGGTGTGAGCTGGTACGAGCAGTACTTC.

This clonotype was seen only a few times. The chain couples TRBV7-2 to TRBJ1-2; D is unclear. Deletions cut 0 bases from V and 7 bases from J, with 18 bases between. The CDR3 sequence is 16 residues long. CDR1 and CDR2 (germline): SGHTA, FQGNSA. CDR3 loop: CASSLALSGRTSGYTF. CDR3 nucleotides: TGTGCCAGCAGCTTAGCGCTCTCGGGAAGGACGAGTGGCTACACCTTC. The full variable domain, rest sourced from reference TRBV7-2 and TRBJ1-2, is GAGVSQSPSNKVTEKGKDVELRCDPISGHTALYWYRQSLGQGLEFLIYFQGNSAPDKSGLPSDRFSAERTGGSVSTLTIQRTQQEDSAVYLCASSLALSGRTSGYTFGSGTRLTVV.

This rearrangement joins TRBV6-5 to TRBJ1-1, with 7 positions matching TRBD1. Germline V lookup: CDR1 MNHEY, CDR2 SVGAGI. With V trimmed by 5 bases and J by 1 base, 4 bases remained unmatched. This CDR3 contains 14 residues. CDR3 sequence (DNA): TGTGCCAGCAGTACACAGGGGAAGAACACTGAAGCTTTCTTT. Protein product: CASSTQGKNTEAFF.

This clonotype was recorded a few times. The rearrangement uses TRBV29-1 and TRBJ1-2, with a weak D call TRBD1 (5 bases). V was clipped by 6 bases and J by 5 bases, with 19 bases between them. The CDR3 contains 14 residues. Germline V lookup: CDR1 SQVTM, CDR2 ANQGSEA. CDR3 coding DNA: TGCAGCGTAGACCGGGACCGCCCGTCATATGGCTACACCTTC. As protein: CSVDRDRPSYGYTF.

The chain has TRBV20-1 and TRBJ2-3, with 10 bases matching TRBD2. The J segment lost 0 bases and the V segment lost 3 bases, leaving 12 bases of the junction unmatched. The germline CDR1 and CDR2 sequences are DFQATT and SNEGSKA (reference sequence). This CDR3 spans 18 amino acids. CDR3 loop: CSARISSGGLASTDTQYF. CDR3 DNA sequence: TGCAGTGCTAGGATCTCTAGCGGGGGACTAGCTAGCACAGATACGCAGTATTTT.

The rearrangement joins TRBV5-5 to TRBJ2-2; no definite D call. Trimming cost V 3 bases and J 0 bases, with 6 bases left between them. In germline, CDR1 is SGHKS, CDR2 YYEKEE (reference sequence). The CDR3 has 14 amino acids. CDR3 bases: TGTGCCAGCAGCTACTCAGCGAACACCGGGGAGCTGTTTTTT. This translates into CASSYSANTGELFF.

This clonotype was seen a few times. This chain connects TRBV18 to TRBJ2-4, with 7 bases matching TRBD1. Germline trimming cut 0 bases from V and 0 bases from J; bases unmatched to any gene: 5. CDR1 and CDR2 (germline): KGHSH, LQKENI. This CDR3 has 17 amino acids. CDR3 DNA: TGTGCCAGCTCACCACCGGGACAGCAAATAGCCAAAAACATTCAGTACTTC. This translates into CASSPPGQQIAKNIQYF.

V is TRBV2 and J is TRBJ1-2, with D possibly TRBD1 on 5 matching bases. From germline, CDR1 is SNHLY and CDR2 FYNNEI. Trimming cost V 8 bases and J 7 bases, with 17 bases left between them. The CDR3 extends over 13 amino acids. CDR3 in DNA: TGTGCCAGCGGGAACCTCGACAGTTTTGGCTACACCTTC. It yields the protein CASGNLDSFGYTF. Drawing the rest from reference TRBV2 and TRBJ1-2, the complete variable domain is EPEVTQTPSHQVTQMGQEVILRCVPISNHLYFYWYRQILGQKVEFLVSFYNNEISEKSEIFDDQFSVERPDGSNFTLKIRSTKLEDSAMYFCASGNLDSFGYTFGSGTRLTVV.

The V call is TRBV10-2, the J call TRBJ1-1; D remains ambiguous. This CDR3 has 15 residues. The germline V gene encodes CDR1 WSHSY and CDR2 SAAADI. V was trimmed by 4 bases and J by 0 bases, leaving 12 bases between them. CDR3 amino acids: CASSASTFMNTEAFF. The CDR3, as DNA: TGCGCCAGCAGTGCCTCAACCTTCATGAACACTGAAGCTTTCTTT.